This T cell receptor beta chain was retrieved from a study of T cell changes during pregnancy in multiple sclerosis. Profiling relied on immunoSEQ multiplex PCR, and the TCRdb table lists in-frame clones only, not all of them. The sample yields 70,000 to 95,000 clones, approximately 94% seen once. This clone came up once. CDR3 length equals 17 residues. CDR1 and CDR2 (germline): SEHNR, FQNEAQ (reference sequence). V lost 5 bases, J lost 5 bases, and 6 bases stayed unmatched. The chain is built from TRBV7-9 and TRBJ2-1; TRBD2 aligns across 16 bases. The TCR originated in a female donor with multiple sclerosis, enrolled in a pregnancy study. Source: peripheral blood, taken in the third trimester of pregnancy. The CDR3 protein is CASSPPGLAGGNNEQFF. As DNA, the CDR3 is TGTGCCAGCAGCCCCCCGGGACTAGCGGGAGGGAACAATGAGCAGTTCTTC. Looking up the rest from reference TRBV7-9 and TRBJ2-1 gives the full variable domain: DTGVSQNPRHKITKRGQNVTFRCDPISEHNRLYWYRQTLGQGPEFLTYFQNEAQLEKSRLLSDRFSAERPKGSFSTLEIQRTEQGDSAMYLCASSPPGLAGGNNEQFFGPGTRLTVL.